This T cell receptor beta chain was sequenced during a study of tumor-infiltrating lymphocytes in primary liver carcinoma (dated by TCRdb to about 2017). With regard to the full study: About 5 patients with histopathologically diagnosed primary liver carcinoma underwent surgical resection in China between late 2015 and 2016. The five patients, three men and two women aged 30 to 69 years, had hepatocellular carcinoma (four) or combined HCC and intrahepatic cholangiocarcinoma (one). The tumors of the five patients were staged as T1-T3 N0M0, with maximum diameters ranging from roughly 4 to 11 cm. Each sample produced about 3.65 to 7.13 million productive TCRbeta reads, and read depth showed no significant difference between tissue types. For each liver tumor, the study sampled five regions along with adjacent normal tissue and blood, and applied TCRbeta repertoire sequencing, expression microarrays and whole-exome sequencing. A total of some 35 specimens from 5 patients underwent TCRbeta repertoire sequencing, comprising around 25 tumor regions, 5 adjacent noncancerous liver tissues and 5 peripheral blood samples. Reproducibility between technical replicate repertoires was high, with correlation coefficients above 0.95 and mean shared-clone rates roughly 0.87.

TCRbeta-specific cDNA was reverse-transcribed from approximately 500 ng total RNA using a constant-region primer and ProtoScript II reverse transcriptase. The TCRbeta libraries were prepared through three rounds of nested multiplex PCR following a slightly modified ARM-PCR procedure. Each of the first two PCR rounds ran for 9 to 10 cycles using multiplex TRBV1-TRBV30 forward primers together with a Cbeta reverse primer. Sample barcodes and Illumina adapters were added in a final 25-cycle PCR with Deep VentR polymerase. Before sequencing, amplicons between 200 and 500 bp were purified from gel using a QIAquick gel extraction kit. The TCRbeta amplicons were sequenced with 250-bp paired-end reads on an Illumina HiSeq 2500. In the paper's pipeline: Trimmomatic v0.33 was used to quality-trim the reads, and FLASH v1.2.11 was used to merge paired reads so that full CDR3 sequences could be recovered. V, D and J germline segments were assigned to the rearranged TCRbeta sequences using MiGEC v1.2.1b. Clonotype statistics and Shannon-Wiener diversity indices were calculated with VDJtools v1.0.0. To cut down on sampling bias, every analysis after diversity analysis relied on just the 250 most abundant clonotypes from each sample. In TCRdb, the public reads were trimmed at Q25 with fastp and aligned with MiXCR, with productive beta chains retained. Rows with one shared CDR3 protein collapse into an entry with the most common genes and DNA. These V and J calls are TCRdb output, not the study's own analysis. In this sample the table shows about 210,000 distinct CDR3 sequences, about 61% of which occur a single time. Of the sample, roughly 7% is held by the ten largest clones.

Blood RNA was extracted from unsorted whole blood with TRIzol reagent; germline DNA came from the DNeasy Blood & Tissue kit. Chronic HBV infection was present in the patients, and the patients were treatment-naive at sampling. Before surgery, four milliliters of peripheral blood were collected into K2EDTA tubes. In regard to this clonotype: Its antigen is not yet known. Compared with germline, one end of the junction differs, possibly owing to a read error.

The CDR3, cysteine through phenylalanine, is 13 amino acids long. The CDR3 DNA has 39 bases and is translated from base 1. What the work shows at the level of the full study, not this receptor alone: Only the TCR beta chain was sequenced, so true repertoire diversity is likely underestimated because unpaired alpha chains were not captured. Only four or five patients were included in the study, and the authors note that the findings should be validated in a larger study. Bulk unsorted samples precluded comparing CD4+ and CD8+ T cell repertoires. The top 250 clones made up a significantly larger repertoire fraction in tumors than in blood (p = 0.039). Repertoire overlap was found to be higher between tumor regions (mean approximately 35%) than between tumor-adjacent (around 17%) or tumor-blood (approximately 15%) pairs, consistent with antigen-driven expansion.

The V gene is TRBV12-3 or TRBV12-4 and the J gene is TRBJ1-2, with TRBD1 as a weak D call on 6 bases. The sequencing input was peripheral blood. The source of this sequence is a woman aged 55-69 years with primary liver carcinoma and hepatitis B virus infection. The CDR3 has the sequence CDSTTDRNCGYTF. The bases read TGTGACAGCACTACTGACAGGAACTGTGGCTACACCTTC.